This T cell receptor (beta chain) was profiled in a study of post-analysis software for immune sequencing data. This clonotype was found a few times. The antigen remains undetermined. V lost 0 bases and J 1 base, leaving 10 bases between the germline ends. The CDR3 spans 15 residues. CDR1 is SGHRS, CDR2 YFSETQ, per germline. The study, taken as a whole, reports: In patients, roughly 5 TRBV segments were more frequent than in controls, with TRBV5-6, TRBV5-1 and TRBV20-1 among them.

TCR beta libraries were prepared from cDNA with unique molecular identifiers. Roughly 470,000 cDNA molecules came from 1 to 10 million T cells. TCRdb recomputed calls from the PCR reads with MiXCR, one row per CDR3 protein. This table holds over 150,000 distinct CDR3 sequences, roughly 30% found once. Specimen: blood. This clonotype originated in a girl between 5 and 17 years old with multiple sclerosis. The chain joins TRBV5-1 to TRBJ1-1, with D unclear. CDR3 amino acids: CASSLASQENTEAFF. The CDR3, as DNA: TGCGCCAGCAGCTTGGCGTCGCAGGAGAACACTGAAGCTTTCTTT.